This T cell receptor beta chain was obtained from a study of blood T cell repertoires in COVID-19. Clones were read by immunoSEQ multiplex PCR, and TCRdb kept only the in-frame ones, dropping some. Found here are 150,000 to 200,000 clones, around 76% of them singletons; the top ten hold roughly a sixth. CDR1 is SGHTS, CDR2 YDEGEE, per germline. V lost 4 bases and J lost 4, with 17 bases in between. This CDR3 region has 15 residues. The V gene is TRBV5-8, the J gene TRBJ1-2; D is possibly TRBD1 (6 bases). The clonotype was recovered from a woman in her forties or fifties with acute COVID-19. The sequencing sample was made of PBMCs or T cells enriched from blood (not recorded which). Here the CDR3 DNA reads TGTGCCAGCAGCGTCCTTCAGGGGCCCAGCTATGGCTACACCTTC. Translating gives CASSVLQGPSYGYTF.